The 16 T cell receptor beta chains below come from one sample, sequenced in a study of blood T cells in healthy people across ages (dated by TCRdb to between 2015 and 2017). Receptors were amplified or captured by 5' RACE. The listed sequencing device is Illumina HiSeq 2500. A second about 7 to 12 cycle PCR used a sample-barcoded 5' primer and a J-beta primer mix. The public sequencing data were trimmed at Q25 with fastp and processed into clonotypes with MiXCR by TCRdb, which kept only in-frame beta chains. Entries are consolidated by CDR3 protein sequence, retaining the most common genes and DNA. The sample profile shows hundreds of thousands of distinct CDR3 sequences; roughly 26% of them were found once. The ten largest clonotypes hold roughly 17% of the sample. The source material was blood. These receptors were collected from a woman older than 75 in good health.

This sequence joins TRBV9 and TRBJ2-5; TRBD1 aligns across 8 bases. The CDR3 consists of 13 residues. Germline V gene data show CDR1 as SGDLS and CDR2 as YYNGEE. V lost 5 bases and J lost 11; bases outside the gene matches: 11. This CDR3 reads CASSARGRDEQYF. CDR3 coding DNA: TGTGCCAGCAGTGCCAGGGGGCGGGATGAGCAGTACTTC. The variable domain in full, completed from reference TRBV9 and TRBJ2-5, reads DSGVTQTPKHLITATGQRVTLRCSPRSGDLSVYWYQQSLDQGLQFLIQYYNGEERAKGNILERFSAQQFPDLHSELNLSSLELGDSALYFCASSARGRDEQYFGPGTRLLVL.

This CDR3 is CASSKARGANQPQHF. The DNA for the CDR3 is TGTGCCAGCAGTAAAGCCAGGGGAGCGAATCAGCCCCAGCATTTT. This chain links TRBV6-2 or TRBV6-3 with TRBJ1-5, with TRBD1 as a possible D gene (6 bases). V dropped 5 bases and J dropped 4 bases, with 15 bases sitting between them. Per the germline V gene, CDR1 is MNHEY and CDR2 is SVGEGT. CDR3 length: 15 amino acids.

CDR3 protein: CASSQGRLLSSYEQYF. The CDR3 region has the DNA TGTGCCAGCAGCCAAGGCAGGCTGTTGAGTTCCTACGAGCAGTACTTC. The rearrangement joins TRBV3-1 to TRBJ2-7; D gene unclear. The V and J ends lost 1 base and 1 base respectively, with 14 bases between them. This CDR3 region has 16 residues. CDR1 and CDR2 (germline): LGHDT, YNNKEL (reference sequence).

This clonotype was counted ten times or more. CDR3 sequence: CASSPKTGPDTQYF. In DNA form, the CDR3 reads TGTGCCAGCAGCCCAAAGACAGGACCAGATACGCAGTATTTT. V is TRBV7-9 and J is TRBJ2-3; tentative D call: TRBD1 (6 bases). This CDR3 spans 14 amino acids. The germline gives CDR1 SEHNR, CDR2 FQNEAQ (reference sequence). Trimming took off 5 bases at V and 4 bases at J, with 13 bases between the two ends.

This clonotype was seen repeatedly, ten times or more. V and J are TRBV6-5 and TRBJ2-1; 7 bases agree with TRBD2. V dropped 4 bases and J dropped 1; count of bases not matched to a gene: 4. Germline-derived CDR1 and CDR2 are MNHEY and SVGAGI. This CDR3 has 15 residues. The CDR3 loop reads CASSSPSGSYNEQFF. DNA for the CDR3: TGTGCCAGCAGTTCGCCTAGCGGATCCTACAATGAGCAGTTCTTC.

This clonotype has a count of ten or more. The V call is TRBV7-2, the J call TRBJ2-3; D might be TRBD1 (6 bases). V shed 5 bases and J shed 1 base, with 13 bases lying between them. This CDR3 has 15 amino acids. CDR1 is SGHTA and CDR2 is FQGNSA in the germline V gene. CDR3 protein: CASSVTGLRTDTQYF. The CDR3 nucleotides read TGTGCCAGCAGCGTTACAGGGCTCCGCACAGATACGCAGTATTTT.

The V call is TRBV7-9, the J call TRBJ1-4, with 7 bases aligning to TRBD1. Germline V gene sequence: CDR1 SEHNR, CDR2 FQNEAQ (reference sequence). There are 15 residues in the CDR3. Trimming cost V 1 base and J 4 bases; bases outside gene matches: 3. DNA for the CDR3: TGTGCCAGCAGCTTAGGGACAGGCCTTAATGAAAAACTGTTTTTT. It is translated as CASSLGTGLNEKLFF.

This clonotype has just a few counts. The chain carries TRBV7-2 and TRBJ2-1; unclear D gene. The CDR3 extends over 12 amino acids. Germline lookup yields CDR1 SGHTA and CDR2 FQGNSA. The V gene lost 3 bases and the J gene lost 9 bases, with 9 bases spanning the gap. This chain's CDR3 is CASSLVRVEQFF. The CDR3 coding sequence is TGTGCCAGCAGCTTGGTTAGGGTTGAGCAGTTCTTC.

The V and J genes are TRBV11-2 and TRBJ2-2; D possibly uses TRBD1 or TRBD2 (5 bases each). Germline V gene data show CDR1 as SGHAT and CDR2 as FQNNGV. V shed 3 bases and J shed 5 bases, with 19 bases lying between them. The CDR3 extends over 17 amino acids. The CDR3 protein is CASSFRSGPGRTGELFF. CDR3 in DNA: TGTGCCAGCAGCTTCCGCTCAGGTCCAGGGAGAACCGGGGAGCTGTTTTTT. Looking up the rest from reference TRBV11-2 and TRBJ2-2 gives the full variable domain: EAGVAQSPRYKIIEKRQSVAFWCNPISGHATLYWYQQILGQGPKLLIQFQNNGVVDDSQLPKDRFSAERLKGVDSTLKIQPAKLEDSAVYLCASSFRSGPGRTGELFFGEGSRLTVL.

As for this clonotype: One junction end does not reproduce the germline sequence, and a read error may be involved. The chain employs TRBV7-8 and TRBJ2-4; 9 positions match TRBD1. The J call is in doubt because the DNA end fits TRBJ2-7 better. Germline V gene sequence: CDR1 SGHVS, CDR2 FQNEAQ. The CDR3 runs 15 residues. CDR3 DNA: TGTGCCGGCAGCTTTTTGGGGGACAGGGTCTACGAGCAGTACTTC. As protein: CAGSFLGDRVYEQYF.

The genes are TRBV6-2 or TRBV6-3 and TRBJ1-5; 7 nucleotides match TRBD1. V lost 4 bases and J lost 6; bases outside the gene matches: 9. This CDR3 is 15 amino acids long. The germline V gene encodes CDR1 MNHEY and CDR2 SVGEGT. The CDR3 here is CASSCSKGAGQPQHF. As DNA, the CDR3 is TGTGCCAGCAGTTGCTCGAAGGGGGCGGGTCAGCCCCAGCATTTT.

Notes on this clonotype: One end of the junction is discordant with germline, which a read error may explain. The chain uses TRBV6-6 and TRBJ1-5, with a weak D call TRBD1 (5 bases). Germline assignment: CDR1 MNHNY and CDR2 SVGAGI (reference sequence). The CDR3 has 14 amino acids. The CDR3 reads CANSPLGRDQPQHF. Written as DNA, the CDR3 is TGTGCCAACAGTCCCTTGGGACGCGATCAGCCCCAGCATTTT.

Points on this clonotype: This clone may be a read error of a much larger clone one base away. The CDR3 region is CAGSSTSGDRYF. The CDR3 region has the DNA TGTGCCGGCTCATCGACTAGCGGGGACAGGTACTTC. The chain recombines TRBV18 with TRBJ2-7; 11 bases align to TRBD2. Germline V lookup: CDR1 KGHSH, CDR2 LQKENI. The CDR3 spans 12 residues.

This clonotype was recorded only once. The J gene is TRBJ1-2, the V gene TRBV20-1; 7 bases agree with TRBD1. J gave up 4 bases and V 1 base, and 6 bases lay outside the gene matches. This CDR3 region has 14 residues. CDR1 and CDR2 (germline): DFQATT, SNEGSKA (reference sequence). The CDR3 region has the DNA TGCAGTGCTAGAGTCTTGACAGGGCGCTATGGCTACACCTTC. This encodes CSARVLTGRYGYTF.

The chain has TRBV5-1 and TRBJ2-1; TRBD2 agrees at 9 bases. V lost 2 bases to trimming and J lost 0 bases; unmatched junction nucleotides: 9. In germline, CDR1 is SGHRS, CDR2 YFSETQ. This CDR3 is built from 18 residues. In nucleotides, the CDR3 is TGCGCCAGCAGCTTCAACGTAGCGGGAGTCAGCTCCTACAATGAGCAGTTCTTC. As protein: CASSFNVAGVSSYNEQFF.

This clonotype was detected a few times. The rearrangement joins TRBV14 to TRBJ2-1, with 7 bases identical to TRBD2. V lost 1 base, J lost 3 bases, and 9 bases stayed unmatched. This CDR3 is built from 17 residues. Germline V gene lookup returns CDR1 SGHDN and CDR2 FVKESK. Written as DNA, the CDR3 is TGTGCCAGCAGCCAAGTTCTTGTGGCGGGGGTCTACAATGAGCAGTTCTTC. Translated: CASSQVLVAGVYNEQFF.